The 12 T cell receptor beta chains given below trace back to one sample, sequenced in a study of shared clonotypes between healthy human individuals. Clones were read by immunoSEQ multiplex PCR, and TCRdb kept only the in-frame ones, dropping some. The sample holds some 1.5 million clones; roughly 98% are singletons and the top ten take approximately 0.45%. Material: naive CD4+ T cells sorted from blood. Subset of the sample: CD45RA+ positively selected. The receptors shown here come from a man aged 30 to 39 in good health.

The chain joins TRBV10-2 to TRBJ2-1; 7 bases fit TRBD1. V lost 2 bases, J lost 2 bases, and 0 bases stayed unmatched. Per the germline V gene, CDR1 is WSHSY and CDR2 is SAAADI. CDR3 length equals 14 residues. The CDR3, as DNA: TGCGCCAGCAGTGAGCAGGGGGCCTACAATGAGCAGTTCTTC. Its translation: CASSEQGAYNEQFF.

As for this clone: An end of the junction does not agree with germline; a read error may underlie this. The chain carries TRBV5-1 and TRBJ2-7; 11 bases align to TRBD2. Per the germline V gene, CDR1 is SGHRS and CDR2 is YFSETQ. The CDR3 consists of 13 residues. The CDR3 loop reads CASSPTPTSGNWF. CDR3 sequence (DNA): TGCGCCAGCAGTCCCACGCCGACTAGCGGGAATTGGTTC.

The count of this clone is one. The chain employs TRBV18 and TRBJ2-7, with TRBD1 identical over 8 bases. V lost 4 bases and J lost 3; bases outside the gene matches: 8. This CDR3 is 15 amino acids long. CDR1 is KGHSH, CDR2 LQKENI, per germline. In DNA, the CDR3 is TGTGCCAGCTCACGGACAGGGCGGGACGACTACGAGCAGTACTTC. It encodes CASSRTGRDDYEQYF.

The rearrangement joins TRBV5-1 to TRBJ2-1; 9 positions match TRBD1. The CDR3 runs 15 residues. With V trimmed by 1 base and J by 6 bases, 5 bases remained unmatched. The germline gives CDR1 SGHRS, CDR2 YFSETQ. CDR3 region: CASSLTGGEGNEQFF. CDR3 DNA: TGCGCCAGCAGCTTGACAGGGGGCGAGGGCAATGAGCAGTTCTTC.

The J gene is TRBJ2-2, the V gene TRBV27; 7 nucleotides agree with TRBD2. Germline loops: CDR1 MNHEY, CDR2 SMNVEV (reference sequence). The junction had 9 bases not matched to a gene; V was cut back by 7 bases and J by 4 bases. The CDR3 length is 15 residues. The CDR3 reads CASTRGGRGTGELFF. CDR3 coding DNA: TGTGCCAGCACTAGGGGAGGGCGAGGCACCGGGGAGCTGTTTTTT.

The CDR3 region has the DNA TGTGCCAGTAGTATCGCTAGGATGGCCTACAATGAGCAGTTCTTC. Translated: CASSIARMAYNEQFF. The chain joins TRBV19 to TRBJ2-1; D gene unclear. Looked up from germline, CDR1 is LNHDA and CDR2 is SQIVND (reference sequence). This CDR3 comprises 15 residues. Trimming removed 3 bases from V and 2 bases from J, with 11 bases in between.

The chain combines TRBV6-4 with TRBJ2-1; a possible D gene is TRBD1 (5 bases). The CDR3 covers 16 residues. V was pared by 6 bases and J by 6 bases, with 21 bases between. Germline loops: CDR1 MRHNA, CDR2 SNTAGT. The DNA of the CDR3 is TGTGCCAGCAGCCCAGGGTTGTCTAGAAAGTTCAATGAGCAGTTCTTC. This encodes CASSPGLSRKFNEQFF.

The chain links TRBV2 to TRBJ1-4, with D uncertain. CDR1 SNHLY and CDR2 FYNNEI come from the germline V gene. V was pared by 1 base and J by 8 bases, with 8 bases between. The CDR3 loop spans 13 amino acids. CDR3: CASSEEREEKLFF. The CDR3 DNA is TGTGCCAGCAGTGAAGAAAGGGAAGAAAAACTGTTTTTT.

The chain couples TRBV25-1 to TRBJ2-1, with D possibly being TRBD1 or TRBD2 (6 bases each). V lost 3 bases, J lost 4 bases, and 16 bases lay in between. The CDR3 has 16 amino acids. Germline V CDR1 and CDR2: MGHDK, SYGVNS. The CDR3 sequence: CASSDRRVGGYNEQFF. The DNA of the CDR3 is TGTGCCAGCAGTGACCGACGAGTAGGGGGGTACAATGAGCAGTTCTTC.

The gene calls are TRBV7-2 and TRBJ1-5, with D possibly being TRBD1 (5 bases). Trimming shortened V by 6 bases and J by 0 bases, and 12 bases separated the two germline ends. This CDR3 has 15 amino acids. The germline V gene has CDR1 SGHTA and CDR2 FQGNSA. CDR3 region: CASRSGPYSNQPQHF. The CDR3 DNA reads as TGTGCCAGCAGGTCGGGGCCCTATAGCAATCAGCCCCAGCATTTT.

About this clone: The sample has other DNA sequences that encode this CDR3 too. In DNA form, the CDR3 reads TGTGCCAGCAGTCCAGGCGGCCCACAAGAGACCCAGTACTTC. Its translation is CASSPGGPQETQYF. V gene TRBV28 combines with J gene TRBJ2-5; D is ambiguous. Germline values: CDR1 MDHEN, CDR2 SYDVKM. This CDR3 has 14 amino acids. The V end was cut by 5 bases, the J end by 2 bases, with 12 bases between.

This chain connects TRBV23-1 to TRBJ2-3; D is undetermined. TRBV23-1 falls under the ORF class, with uncertain function. The V gene lost 2 bases and the J gene lost 2 bases, with 26 bases spanning the gap. This CDR3 region has 20 residues. The CDR3 region has the DNA TGCGCCAGCAGTCAACCGGCCGCCTCGACTCTCGAAGAGCCCACAGATACGCAGTATTTT. This encodes CASSQPAASTLEEPTDTQYF.